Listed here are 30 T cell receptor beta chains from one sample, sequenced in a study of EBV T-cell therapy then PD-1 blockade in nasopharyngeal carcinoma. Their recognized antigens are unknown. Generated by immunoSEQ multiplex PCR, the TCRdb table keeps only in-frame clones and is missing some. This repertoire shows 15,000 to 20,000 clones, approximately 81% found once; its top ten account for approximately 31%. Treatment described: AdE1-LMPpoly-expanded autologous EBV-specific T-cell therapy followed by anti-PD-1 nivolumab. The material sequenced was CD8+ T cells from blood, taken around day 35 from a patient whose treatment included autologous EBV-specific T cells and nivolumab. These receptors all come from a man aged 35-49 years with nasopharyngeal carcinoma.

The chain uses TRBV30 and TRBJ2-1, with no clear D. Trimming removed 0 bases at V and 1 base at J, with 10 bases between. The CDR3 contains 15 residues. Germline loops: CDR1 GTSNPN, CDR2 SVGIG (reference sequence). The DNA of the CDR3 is TGTGCCTGGAGTGTCGGTCTTACGTCCTACAATGAGCAGTTCTTC. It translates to CAWSVGLTSYNEQFF.

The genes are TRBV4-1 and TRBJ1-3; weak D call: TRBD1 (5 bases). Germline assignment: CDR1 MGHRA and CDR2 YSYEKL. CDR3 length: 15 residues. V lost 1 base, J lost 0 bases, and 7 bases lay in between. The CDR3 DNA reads TGCGCCAGCAGCCAAGGTCAGGGCTCTGGAAACACCATATATTTT. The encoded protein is CASSQGQGSGNTIYF.

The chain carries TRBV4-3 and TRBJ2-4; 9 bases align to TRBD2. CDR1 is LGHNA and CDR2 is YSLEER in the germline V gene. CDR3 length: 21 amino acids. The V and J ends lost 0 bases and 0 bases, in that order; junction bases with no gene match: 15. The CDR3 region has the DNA TGCGCCAGCAGCCAAGAGCATCCAGCGGGGGGTTACATTCTAGCCAAAAACATTCAGTACTTC. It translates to CASSQEHPAGGYILAKNIQYF.

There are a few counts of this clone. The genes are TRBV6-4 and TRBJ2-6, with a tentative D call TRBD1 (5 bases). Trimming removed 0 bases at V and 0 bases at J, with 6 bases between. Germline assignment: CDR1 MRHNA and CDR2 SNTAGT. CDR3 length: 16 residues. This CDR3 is CASSDSTASGANVLTF. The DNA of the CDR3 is TGTGCCAGCAGTGACTCGACAGCCTCTGGGGCCAACGTCCTGACTTTC.

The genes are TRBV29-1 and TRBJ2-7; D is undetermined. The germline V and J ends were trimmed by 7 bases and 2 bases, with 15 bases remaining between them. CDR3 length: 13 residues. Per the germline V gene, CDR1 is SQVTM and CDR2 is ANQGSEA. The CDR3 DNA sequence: TGCAGCGCACTCGATCCGACAACCTACGAGCAGTACTTC. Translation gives CSALDPTTYEQYF.

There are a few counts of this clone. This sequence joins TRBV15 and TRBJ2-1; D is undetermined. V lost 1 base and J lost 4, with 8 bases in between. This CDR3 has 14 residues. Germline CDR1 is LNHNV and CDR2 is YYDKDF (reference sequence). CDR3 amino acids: CATSRVREYNEQFF. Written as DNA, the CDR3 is TGTGCCACCAGCAGAGTAAGAGAATACAATGAGCAGTTCTTC.

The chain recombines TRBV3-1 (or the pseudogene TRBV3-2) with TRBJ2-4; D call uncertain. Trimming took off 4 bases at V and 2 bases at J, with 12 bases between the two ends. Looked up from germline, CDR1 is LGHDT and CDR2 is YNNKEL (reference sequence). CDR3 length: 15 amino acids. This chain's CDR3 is CASSREQNTKNIQYF. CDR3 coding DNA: TGTGCCAGCAGCCGCGAACAGAACACCAAAAACATTCAGTACTTC.

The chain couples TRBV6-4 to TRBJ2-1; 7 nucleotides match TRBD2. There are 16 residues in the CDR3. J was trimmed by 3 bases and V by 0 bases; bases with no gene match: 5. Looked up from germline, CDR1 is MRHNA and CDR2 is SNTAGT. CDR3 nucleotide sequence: TGTGCCAGCAGTGACTCAGGGCTAGCGGACTACAATGAGCAGTTCTTC. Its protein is CASSDSGLADYNEQFF.

The CDR3 region is CASSLSWTSSYEQYF. Here the CDR3 DNA reads TGTGCCAGCAGCTTATCTTGGACTTCGTCCTACGAGCAGTACTTC. The chain links TRBV7-2 to TRBJ2-7, with D possibly TRBD2 on 5 matching bases. V was cut by 2 bases and J by 1 base, with 12 bases left in between. CDR3 length: 15 residues. Germline CDR1 reads SGHTA; CDR2 reads FQGNSA.

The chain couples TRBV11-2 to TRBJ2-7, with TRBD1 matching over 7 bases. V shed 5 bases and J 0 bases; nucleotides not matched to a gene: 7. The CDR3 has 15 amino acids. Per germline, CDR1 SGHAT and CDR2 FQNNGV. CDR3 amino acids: CASSRRDSSSYEQYF. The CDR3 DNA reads TGTGCCAGCAGCCGACGGGACAGTAGCTCCTACGAGCAGTACTTC. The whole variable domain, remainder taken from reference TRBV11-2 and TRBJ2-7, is EAGVAQSPRYKIIEKRQSVAFWCNPISGHATLYWYQQILGQGPKLLIQFQNNGVVDDSQLPKDRFSAERLKGVDSTLKIQPAKLEDSAVYLCASSRRDSSSYEQYFGPGTRLTVT.

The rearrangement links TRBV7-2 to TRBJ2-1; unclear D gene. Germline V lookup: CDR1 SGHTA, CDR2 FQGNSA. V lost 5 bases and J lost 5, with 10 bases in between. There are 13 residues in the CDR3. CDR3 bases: TGTGCCAGCAGCCCAGGACGGAACAATGAGCAGTTCTTC. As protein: CASSPGRNNEQFF.

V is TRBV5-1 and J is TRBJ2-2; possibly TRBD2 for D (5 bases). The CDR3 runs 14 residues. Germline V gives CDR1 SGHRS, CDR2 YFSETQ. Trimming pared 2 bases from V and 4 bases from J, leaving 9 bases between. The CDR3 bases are TGCGCCAGCAGCTTCTCCGCGGGCACCGGGGAGCTGTTTTTT. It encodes CASSFSAGTGELFF.

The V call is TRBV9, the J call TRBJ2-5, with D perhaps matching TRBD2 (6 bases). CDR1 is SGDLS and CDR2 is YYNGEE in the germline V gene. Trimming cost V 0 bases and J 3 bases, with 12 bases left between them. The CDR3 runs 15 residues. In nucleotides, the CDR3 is TGTGCCAGCAGCGTAGTCGGGCGGGGTGAAGAGACCCAGTACTTC. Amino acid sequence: CASSVVGRGEETQYF.

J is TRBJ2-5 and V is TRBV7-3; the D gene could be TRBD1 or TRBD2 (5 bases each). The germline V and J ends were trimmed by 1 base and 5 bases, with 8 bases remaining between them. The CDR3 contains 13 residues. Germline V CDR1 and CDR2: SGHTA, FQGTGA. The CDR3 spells CASSLIWGETQYF. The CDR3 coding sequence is TGTGCCAGCAGCTTAATATGGGGGGAGACCCAGTACTTC.

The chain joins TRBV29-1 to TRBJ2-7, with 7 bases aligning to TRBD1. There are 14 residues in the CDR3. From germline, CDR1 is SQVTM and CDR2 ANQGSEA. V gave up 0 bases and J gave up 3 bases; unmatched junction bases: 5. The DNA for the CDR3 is TGCAGCGTTGAAGATCTCGCAGGGGGCTACGAGCAGTACTTC. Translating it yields CSVEDLAGGYEQYF.

The CDR3 spells CASSPPSGLKGTQYF. The CDR3 nucleotides are TGTGCCAGCAGCCCCCCGTCGGGACTAAAGGGGACCCAGTACTTC. The chain recombines TRBV7-9 with TRBJ2-5; 7 bases are shared with TRBD2. The CDR3 loop spans 15 amino acids. Germline-derived CDR1 and CDR2 are SEHNR and FQNEAQ (reference sequence). V was clipped by 5 bases and J by 7 bases; unmatched bases: 13.

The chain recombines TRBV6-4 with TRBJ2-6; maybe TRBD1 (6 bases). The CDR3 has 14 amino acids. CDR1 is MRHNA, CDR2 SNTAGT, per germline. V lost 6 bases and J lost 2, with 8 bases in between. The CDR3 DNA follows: TGTGCCAGCAGGGCAGGGGCTGGGGCCAACGTCCTGACTTTC. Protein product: CASRAGAGANVLTF.

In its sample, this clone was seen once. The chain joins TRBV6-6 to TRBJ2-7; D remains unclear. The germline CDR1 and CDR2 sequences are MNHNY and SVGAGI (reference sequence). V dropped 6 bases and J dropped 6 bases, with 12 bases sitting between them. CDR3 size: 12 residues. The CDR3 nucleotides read TGTGCCAGCAGCTCACCGGTGGGCGAGCAGTACTTC. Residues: CASSSPVGEQYF.

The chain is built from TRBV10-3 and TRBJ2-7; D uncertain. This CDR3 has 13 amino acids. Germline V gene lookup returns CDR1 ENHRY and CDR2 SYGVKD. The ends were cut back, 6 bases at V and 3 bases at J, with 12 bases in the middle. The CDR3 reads CAISPDNYYEQYF. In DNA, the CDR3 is TGTGCCATCAGCCCAGACAACTACTACGAGCAGTACTTC.

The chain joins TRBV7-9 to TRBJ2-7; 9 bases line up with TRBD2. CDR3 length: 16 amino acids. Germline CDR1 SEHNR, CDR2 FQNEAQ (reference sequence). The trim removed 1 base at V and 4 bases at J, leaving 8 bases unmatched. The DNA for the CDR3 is TGTGCCAGCAGCTTAGTTGGGGCTAGCGGGGCTTACGAGCAGTACTTC. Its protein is CASSLVGASGAYEQYF.

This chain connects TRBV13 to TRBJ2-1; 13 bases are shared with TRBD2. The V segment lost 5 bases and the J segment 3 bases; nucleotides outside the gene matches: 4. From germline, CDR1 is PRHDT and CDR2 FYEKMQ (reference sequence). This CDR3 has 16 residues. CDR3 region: CASSPRTSGGYNEQFF. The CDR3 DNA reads TGTGCCAGCAGCCCTAGGACTAGCGGGGGCTACAATGAGCAGTTCTTC.

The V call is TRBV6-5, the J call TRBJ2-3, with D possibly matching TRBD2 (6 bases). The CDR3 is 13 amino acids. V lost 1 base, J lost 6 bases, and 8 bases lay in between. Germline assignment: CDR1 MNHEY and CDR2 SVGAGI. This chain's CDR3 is CASSYFSGDTQYF. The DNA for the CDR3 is TGTGCCAGCAGTTACTTCAGCGGGGATACGCAGTATTTT.

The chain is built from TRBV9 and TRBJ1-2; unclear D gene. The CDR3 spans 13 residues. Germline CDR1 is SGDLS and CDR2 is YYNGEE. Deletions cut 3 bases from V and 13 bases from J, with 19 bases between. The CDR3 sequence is CASSEPPWNDCTF. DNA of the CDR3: TGTGCCAGCAGCGAGCCCCCATGGAACGACTGCACCTTC. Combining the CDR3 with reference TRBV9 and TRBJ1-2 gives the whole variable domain DSGVTQTPKHLITATGQRVTLRCSPRSGDLSVYWYQQSLDQGLQFLIQYYNGEERAKGNILERFSAQQFPDLHSELNLSSLELGDSALYFCASSEPPWNDCTFGSGTRLTVV.

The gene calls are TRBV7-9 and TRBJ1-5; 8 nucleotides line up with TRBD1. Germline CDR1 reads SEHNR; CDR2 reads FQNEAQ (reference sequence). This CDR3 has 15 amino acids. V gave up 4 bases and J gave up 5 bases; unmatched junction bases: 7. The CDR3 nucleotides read TGTGCCAGCAGCTCATCGGGACAGGCCCATCAGCCCCAGCATTTT. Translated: CASSSSGQAHQPQHF.

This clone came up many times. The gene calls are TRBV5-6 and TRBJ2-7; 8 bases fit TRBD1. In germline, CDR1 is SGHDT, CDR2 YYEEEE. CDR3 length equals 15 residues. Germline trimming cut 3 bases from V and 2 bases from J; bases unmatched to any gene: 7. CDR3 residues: CASSSWTGHPYEQYF. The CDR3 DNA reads TGTGCCAGCAGCTCCTGGACAGGGCACCCCTACGAGCAGTACTTC.

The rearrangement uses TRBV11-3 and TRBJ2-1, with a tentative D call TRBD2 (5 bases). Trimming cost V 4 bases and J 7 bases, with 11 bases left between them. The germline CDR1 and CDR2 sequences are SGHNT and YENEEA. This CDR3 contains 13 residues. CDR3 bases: TGTGCCAGCAGCTCACGGGGTACGAATGAGCAGTTCTTC. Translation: CASSSRGTNEQFF.

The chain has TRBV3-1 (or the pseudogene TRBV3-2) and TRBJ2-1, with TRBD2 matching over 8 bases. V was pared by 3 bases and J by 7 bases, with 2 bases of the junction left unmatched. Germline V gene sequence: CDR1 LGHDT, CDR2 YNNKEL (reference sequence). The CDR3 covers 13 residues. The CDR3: CASSHGLANEQFF. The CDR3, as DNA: TGTGCCAGCAGCCACGGACTAGCAAATGAGCAGTTCTTC.

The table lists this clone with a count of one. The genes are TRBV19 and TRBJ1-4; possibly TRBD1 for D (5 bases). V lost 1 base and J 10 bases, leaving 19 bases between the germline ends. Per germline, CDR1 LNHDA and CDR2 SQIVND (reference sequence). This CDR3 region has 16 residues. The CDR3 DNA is TGTGCCAGTAGTATAGTCAGGGATTCATACCGTGGAAAACTGTTTTTT. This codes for CASSIVRDSYRGKLFF.

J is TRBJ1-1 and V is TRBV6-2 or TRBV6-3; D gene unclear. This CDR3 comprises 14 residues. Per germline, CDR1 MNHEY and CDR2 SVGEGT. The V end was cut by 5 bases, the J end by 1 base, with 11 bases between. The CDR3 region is CASSATGENTEAFF. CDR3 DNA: TGTGCCAGCAGTGCAACCGGGGAGAACACTGAAGCTTTCTTT.

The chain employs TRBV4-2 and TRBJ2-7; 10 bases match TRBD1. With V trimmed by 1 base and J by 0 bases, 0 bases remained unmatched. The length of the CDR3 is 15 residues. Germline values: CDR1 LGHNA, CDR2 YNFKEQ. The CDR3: CASSQGTGGSYEQYF. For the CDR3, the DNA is TGTGCCAGCAGCCAAGGGACAGGGGGCTCCTACGAGCAGTACTTC.